A selection of T cell receptor beta chains follows, all from one sample in a study of blood T cell repertoires in COVID-19. The protocol was immunoSEQ multiplex PCR, while the TCRdb copy is restricted to in-frame clones and leaves out a portion. The sample holds 35,000 to 45,000 clones, around 90% seen once. The sample was peripheral blood. These TCRs come from a man aged 55 to 70 with acute or convalescent COVID-19. Each CDR3 is given with its conserved first and last residue. D genes are given only for firm matches. Clone sizes are given selectively: once, few, many, or a class where the clone is expanded.

TGTGCCAGCTCACCACCGACAGGGTTTACAGATGAGCAGTTCTTC	CASSPPTGFTDEQFF	TRBV18	TRBD1	TRBJ2-1	NA
TGTGCCAGCAAGGGCGGGGCCAGGCTCTATGGCTACACCTTC	CASKGGARLYGYTF	TRBV2	NA	TRBJ1-2	NA
TGCAGTGCTAGTAGGGACATCAACACTGAAGCTTTCTTT	CSASRDINTEAFF	TRBV20-1	NA	TRBJ1-1	NA
TGTGCCACCAGCAGAGCTTGGGCAGGACAAGAGACCCAGTACTTC	CATSRAWAGQETQYF	TRBV15	NA	TRBJ2-5	NA
TGCAGTGCAGGGGGAATTCAGCCCCAGCATTTT	CSAGGIQPQHF	TRBV20-1	NA	TRBJ1-5	NA
TGCGCCAGCAGCTTGGTGGGACAGGGAGTTGGGTACGAGCAGTACTTC	CASSLVGQGVGYEQYF	TRBV5-1	TRBD1	TRBJ2-7	once
TGTGCCAGCAGAAGGGGCGGATACGAGCAGTACTTC	CASRRGGYEQYF	TRBV28	NA	TRBJ2-7	NA
TGTGCCAGCAGCCCTCGACTAGCTCCGGACTATGAGCAGTTCTTC	CASSPRLAPDYEQFF	TRBV3-1/TRBV3-2	TRBD2	TRBJ2-1	NA
TGCGCCAGCAGCCAAGATGGGGCTAGCGGCGGGGAGCTGTTTTTT	CASSQDGASGGELFF	TRBV4-3	TRBD2	TRBJ2-2	NA
TGTGCCAGCAGCAAAGGACACGTAGGCACTGAAGCTTTCTTT	CASSKGHVGTEAFF	TRBV7-2	NA	TRBJ1-1	few
TGTGCCAGCAGCTTGCTCGGGGGGACGGCTTTCTTT	CASSLLGGTAFF	TRBV5-4	NA	TRBJ1-1	NA
TGTGCCAGCCACCCCAATAGCGGGATGGGCAATGAGCAGTTCTTC	CASHPNSGMGNEQFF	TRBV3-1/TRBV3-2	TRBD2	TRBJ2-1	NA
TGTGCCAGCAGTCTTGCTAATGAAAAACTGTTTTTT	CASSLANEKLFF	TRBV2	NA	TRBJ1-4	NA
TGCGCCAGCAGCTGGACCCTAGCGGGAGGCGGATACGAGCAGTACTTC	CASSWTLAGGGYEQYF	TRBV5-1	TRBD2	TRBJ2-7	NA
TGTGCCAGCAGCGCCCGACTAGCGGGAGGTAATGAGCAGTTCTTC	CASSARLAGGNEQFF	TRBV7-9	TRBD2	TRBJ2-1	NA
TGTGCCAGCAGTGACGAGGTGAACACTGAAGCTTTCTTT	CASSDEVNTEAFF	TRBV6-4	NA	TRBJ1-1	NA
TGTGCCAGCAGGCGGACTATAGATACGCAGTATTTT	CASRRTIDTQYF	TRBV6-5	NA	TRBJ2-3	NA
TGTGCCAGCATCTATAGCCGGGACAGGGGGCTAAGTGAGCAGTTCTTC	CASIYSRDRGLSEQFF	TRBV6-6	TRBD1	TRBJ2-1	NA
TGTGCCAGCAGTTACCGGCAGGGTGGCAATCAGCCCCAGCATTTT	CASSYRQGGNQPQHF	TRBV6-5	NA	TRBJ1-5	NA
TGTGCCAGCAGCCTGGACAGGGTGCAGGGCTACACCTTC	CASSLDRVQGYTF	TRBV7-6	TRBD1	TRBJ1-2	NA
TGCAGCCCTTGGGGACTTCGAAACACAGATACGCAGTATTTT	CSPWGLRNTDTQYF	TRBV29-1	NA	TRBJ2-3	NA
TGTGCCAGCTCACCCAGACTAGCAGACAATGAGCAGTTCTTC	CASSPRLADNEQFF	TRBV18	TRBD2	TRBJ2-1	NA
TGTGCCAGCAGCTTAGAGCGGACTTATAATTCACCCCTCCACTTT	CASSLERTYNSPLHF	TRBV7-9	NA	TRBJ1-6	NA
TGTGCCAGCTCCACGACAGTTTACAATGAGCAGTTCTTC	CASSTTVYNEQFF	TRBV5-6	NA	TRBJ2-1	NA
TGCGCCAGCAGCTTGGGGTTTGGACCGAGAGAGGGTAATTCACCCCTCCACTTT	CASSLGFGPREGNSPLHF	TRBV5-1	NA	TRBJ1-6	NA
TGTGCCAGCAGCTTACTCAGACTAGGAGGGTCGAATGAGCAGTTCTTC	CASSLLRLGGSNEQFF	TRBV5-5	NA	TRBJ2-1	NA
TGTGCCAGCAGTAGATCCGAGGGGCGGGGGGCTAACTATGGCTACACCTTC	CASSRSEGRGANYGYTF	TRBV6-6	NA	TRBJ1-2	NA
TGTGCCAGCTCACCAACACAGGACACTGAAGCTTTCTTT	CASSPTQDTEAFF	TRBV18	NA	TRBJ1-1	few